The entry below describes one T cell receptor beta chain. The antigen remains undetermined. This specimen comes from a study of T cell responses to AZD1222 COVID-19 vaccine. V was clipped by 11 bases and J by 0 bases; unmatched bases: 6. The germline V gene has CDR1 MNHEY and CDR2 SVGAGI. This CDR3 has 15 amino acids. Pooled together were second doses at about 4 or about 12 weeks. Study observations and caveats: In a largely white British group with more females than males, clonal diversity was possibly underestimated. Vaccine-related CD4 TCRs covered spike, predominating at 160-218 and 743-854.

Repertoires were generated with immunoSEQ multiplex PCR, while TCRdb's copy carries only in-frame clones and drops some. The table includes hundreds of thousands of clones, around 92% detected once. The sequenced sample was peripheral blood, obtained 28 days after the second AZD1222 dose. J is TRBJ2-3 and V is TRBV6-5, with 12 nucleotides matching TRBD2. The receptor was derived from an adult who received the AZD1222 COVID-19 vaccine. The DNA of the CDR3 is TGTGCCCAAGACGGGACTAGCGGGAGCACAGATACGCAGTATTTT. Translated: CAQDGTSGSTDTQYF.